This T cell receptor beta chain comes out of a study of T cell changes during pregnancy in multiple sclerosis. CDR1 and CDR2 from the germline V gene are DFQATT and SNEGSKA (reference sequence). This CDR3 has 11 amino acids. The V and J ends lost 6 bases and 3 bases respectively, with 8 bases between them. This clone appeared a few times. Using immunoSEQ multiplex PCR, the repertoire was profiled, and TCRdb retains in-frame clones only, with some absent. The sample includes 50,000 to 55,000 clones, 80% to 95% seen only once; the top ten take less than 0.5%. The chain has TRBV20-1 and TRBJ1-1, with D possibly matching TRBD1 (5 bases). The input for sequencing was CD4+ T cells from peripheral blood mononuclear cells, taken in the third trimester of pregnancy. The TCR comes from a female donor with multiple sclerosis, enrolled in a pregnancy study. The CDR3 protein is CSAQADTEAFF. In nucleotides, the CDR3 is TGCAGTGCACAGGCGGACACTGAAGCTTTCTTT.